The text below deals with one T cell receptor beta chain. This entry is derived from a study of cytomegalovirus exposure and HLA in healthy donors. The junction had 4 bases not matched to a gene; V was cut back by 6 bases and J by 1 base. CDR1 and CDR2 from the germline V gene are SNHLY and FYNNEI. This CDR3 contains 16 residues. The PCR employed 60 Vbeta primers together with 13 Jbeta primers. Measured with immunoSEQ multiplex PCR; TCRdb has only the in-frame clones, and not every one. The record lists fewer than 85,000 clones, of which the ten most abundant hold roughly 5.1%. This chain links TRBV2 with TRBJ2-4; 12 bases fit TRBD2. This TCR came from a man aged 30-40 years in good health and CMV-seronegative. What was sequenced was PBMCs. The CDR3, as DNA: TGTGCCAGCAGGGGAGGACTAGCGGGGGCCAAAAACATTCAGTACTTC. Encoded protein: CASRGGLAGAKNIQYF.